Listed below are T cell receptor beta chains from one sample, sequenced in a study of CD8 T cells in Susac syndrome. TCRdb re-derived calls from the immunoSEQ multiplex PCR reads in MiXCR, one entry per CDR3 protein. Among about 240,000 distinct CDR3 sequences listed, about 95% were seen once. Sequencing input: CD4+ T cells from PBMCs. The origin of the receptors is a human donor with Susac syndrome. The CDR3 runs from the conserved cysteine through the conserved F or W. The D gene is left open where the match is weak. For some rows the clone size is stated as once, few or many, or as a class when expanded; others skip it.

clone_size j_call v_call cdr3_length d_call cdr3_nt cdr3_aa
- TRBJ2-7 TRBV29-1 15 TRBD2 TGCAGCGTTGCAGACGGGGCGGGAGGGCGAAGCGAGCAGTACTTC CSVADGAGGRSEQYF
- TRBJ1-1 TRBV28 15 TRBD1 TGTGCCAGCAGTGCCGGGGACAGAATGAACACTGAAGCTTTCTTT CASSAGDRMNTEAFF
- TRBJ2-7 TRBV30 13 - TGTGCCTGGAGTCGGGCCCTACACTACGAGCAGTACTTC CAWSRALHYEQYF
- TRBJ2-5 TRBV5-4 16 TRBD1 TGTGCCAGCAGCTTGGGCAGACAGGGAGCTCAAGAGACCCAGTACTTC CASSLGRQGAQETQYF
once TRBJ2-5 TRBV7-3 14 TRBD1 TGTGCCAGCAGTAGACAGGGGGTCGGGGAGACCCAGTACTTC CASSRQGVGETQYF
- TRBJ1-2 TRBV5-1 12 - TGCGCCAGCAGCTTGGGTGCAGGGGAGCTCACCTTC CASSLGAGELTF
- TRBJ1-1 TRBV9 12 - TGTGCCAGCAGCGTGGAGGACACTGAAGCTTTCTTT CASSVEDTEAFF
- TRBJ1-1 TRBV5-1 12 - TGCGCCAGCAGATGGGAGAACACTGAAGCTTTCTTT CASRWENTEAFF
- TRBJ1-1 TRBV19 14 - TGTGCCAGTAGTGCATGGACAGCGAACACTGAAGCTTTCTTT CASSAWTANTEAFF
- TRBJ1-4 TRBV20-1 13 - TGCAGTGCTAGATGGGATAGGGGGGAAAAACTGTTTTTT CSARWDRGEKLFF
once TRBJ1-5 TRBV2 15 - TGTGCCAGCAGTGAGGGGGATTTGCGAAATCAGCCCCAGCATTTT CASSEGDLRNQPQHF
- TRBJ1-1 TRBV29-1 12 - TGCAGCGTCAGGGAGGAGTACACTGAAGCTTTCTTT CSVREEYTEAFF
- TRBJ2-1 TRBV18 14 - TGTGCCAGCTCACCACAGGACAGCTACAATGAGCAGTTCTTC CASSPQDSYNEQFF
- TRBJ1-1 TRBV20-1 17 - TGCAGTGCTAGAGATCTTCGGCAGGGGACCATGAACACTGAAGCTTTCTTT CSARDLRQGTMNTEAFF
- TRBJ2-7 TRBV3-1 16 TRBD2 TGTGCCAGCAGCCGTTGGGCGGGAGAGGGCTCCGGGGAGCAGTACTTC CASSRWAGEGSGEQYF
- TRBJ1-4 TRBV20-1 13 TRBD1 TGCAGTGCCCAACAGGGGTCTGATGAAAAACTGTTTTTT CSAQQGSDEKLFF
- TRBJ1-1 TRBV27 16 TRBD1 TGTGCCAGCAGTTTCTCGACAGGGATGGGCCGCACTGAAGCTTTCTTT CASSFSTGMGRTEAFF
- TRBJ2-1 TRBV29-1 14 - TGCAGCGCCGGAAGGAGGGCCGTACTGCATGAGCAGTTCTTC CSAGRRAVLHEQFF
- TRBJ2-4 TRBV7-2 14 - TGTGCCAGCAGCACAAGGGGCCCCGGAAACATTCAGTACTTC CASSTRGPGNIQYF
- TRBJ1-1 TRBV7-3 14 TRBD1 TGTGCCAGCTCACTACAGGGGATGAACACTGAAGCTTTCTTT CASSLQGMNTEAFF
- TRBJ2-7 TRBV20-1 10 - TGCAGTGCTAGAACGTACGAGCAGTACTTC CSARTYEQYF
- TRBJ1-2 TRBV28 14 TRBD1 TGTGCCAGCAGAACAGGGGGCGCAGGCTATGGCTACACCTTC CASRTGGAGYGYTF
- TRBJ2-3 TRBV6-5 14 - TGTGCCAGCAGTTACTTGGGACGCACAGATACGCAGTATTTT CASSYLGRTDTQYF
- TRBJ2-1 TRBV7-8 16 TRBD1 TGTGCCAGCAGCGCACAGGGGTCAGACACCTACAATGAGCAGTTCTTC CASSAQGSDTYNEQFF
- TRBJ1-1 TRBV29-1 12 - TGCAGCGGCAAGGAAGGCCGGACTGAAGCTTTCTTT CSGKEGRTEAFF
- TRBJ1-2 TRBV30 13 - TGTGCCTGGAGTCCTAGTGGGGACTATGGCTACACCTTC CAWSPSGDYGYTF
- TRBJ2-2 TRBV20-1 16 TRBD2 TGCAGTGCGAGGCCGGGACTAGCGGGAGCATGGGGGGAGCTGTTTTTT CSARPGLAGAWGELFF
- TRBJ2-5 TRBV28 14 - TGTGCCAGCAGTACCTCGGGCAGGCAAGAGACCCAGTACTTC CASSTSGRQETQYF
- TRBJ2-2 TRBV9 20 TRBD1 TGTGCCAGCAGCGTAAGGCCCTCAACGCGACAGGGGCGGAACACCGGGGAGCTGTTTTTT CASSVRPSTRQGRNTGELFF
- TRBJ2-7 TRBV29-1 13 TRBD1 TGCAGCGTTGCAGGACAGGAGTCTGGGTGGCAGTACTTC CSVAGQESGWQYF
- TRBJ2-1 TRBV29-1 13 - TGCAGCGTTGAAGCCAGTCTTTACAATGAGCAGTTCTTC CSVEASLYNEQFF
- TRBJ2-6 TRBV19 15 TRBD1 TGTGCCAGTAGTTTCACAGGGGGTGGGGCCAACGTCCTGACTTTC CASSFTGGGANVLTF
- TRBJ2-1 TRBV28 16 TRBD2 TGTGCCAGCAGTTTAGCGTCTAGCGGGAGTTACAATGAGCAGTTCTTC CASSLASSGSYNEQFF
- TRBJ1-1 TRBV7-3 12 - TGTGCCAGCAGCTATTTGGGGGGGGCCGCTTTCTTT CASSYLGGAAFF
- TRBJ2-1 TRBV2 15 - TGTGCCAGCAGGCCCCGGGATCGTTCCTACAATGAGCAGTTCTTC CASRPRDRSYNEQFF
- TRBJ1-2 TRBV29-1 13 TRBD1 TGCAGCGGCAGGGGGCCGACTAACTATGGCTACACCTTC CSGRGPTNYGYTF
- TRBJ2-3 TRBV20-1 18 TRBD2 TGCAGTGCTGAGACTAGCGGGAGGATGGCATCGAGCACAGATACGCAGTATTTT CSAETSGRMASSTDTQYF
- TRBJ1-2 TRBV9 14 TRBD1 TGTGCCAGCAGCCCTCAGGGACAGTCCTATGGCTACACCTTC CASSPQGQSYGYTF
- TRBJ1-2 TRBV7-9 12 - TGTGCCAGCAGCTCCACAGGTCCGGGCTACACCTTC CASSSTGPGYTF
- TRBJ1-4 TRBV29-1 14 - TGCAGCGTTGGGCCGTCTAGGGTTAGGGAAAAACTGTTTTTT CSVGPSRVREKLFF
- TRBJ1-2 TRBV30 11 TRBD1 TGTGCCTGGAATTTGGACAGGGGTTACACCTTC CAWNLDRGYTF
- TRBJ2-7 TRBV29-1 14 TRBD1 TGCAGCGTCGGGCCCACAGGGGGCCTCTACGAGCAGTACTTC CSVGPTGGLYEQYF
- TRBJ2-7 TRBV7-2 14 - TGTGCCAGCACCCTCCGGGAGAACTTCTACGAGCAGTACTTC CASTLRENFYEQYF
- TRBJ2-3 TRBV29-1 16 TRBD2 TGCAGCGTTGAATCGGCTAGCGGGAGTCGAGCAGATACGCAGTATTTT CSVESASGSRADTQYF
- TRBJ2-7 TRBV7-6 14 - TGTGCCAGCAGCTCCCTTGGTGAGGGCTACGAGCAGTACTTC CASSSLGEGYEQYF
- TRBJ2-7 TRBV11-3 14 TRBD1 TGTGCCAGCAGCTTTAAGGGGGCGCCTAACGAGCAGTACTTC CASSFKGAPNEQYF
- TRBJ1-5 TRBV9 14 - TGTGCCAGCAGCGCCCAGGCGTCCGGTCAGCCCCAGCATTTT CASSAQASGQPQHF
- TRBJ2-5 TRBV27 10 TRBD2 TGTGCCAGCAGCACGCGGGAGCAGTACTTC CASSTREQYF
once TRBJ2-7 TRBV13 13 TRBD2 TGTGCCAGCCAAGCGGGAGCGCTGTACGAGCAGTACTTC CASQAGALYEQYF
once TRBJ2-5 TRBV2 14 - TGTGCCAGCATGGATATGGGGAGCCAAGAGACCCAGTACTTC CASMDMGSQETQYF
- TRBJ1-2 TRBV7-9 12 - TGTGCCAGCAGCTCGAACACCTATGGCTACACCTTC CASSSNTYGYTF
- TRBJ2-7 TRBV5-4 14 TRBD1 TGTGCCAGCAGGATGGACAGGGCGGCGACCCAGCAGTACTTC CASRMDRAATQQYF
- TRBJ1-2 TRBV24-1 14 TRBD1 TGTGCCACCAGTGATCCCAGGGACAGGGGGCGTTCAACCTTC CATSDPRDRGRSTF
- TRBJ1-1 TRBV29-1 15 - TGCAGCGGTTTCCGGGACACGAGAATGAACACTGAAGCTTTCTTT CSGFRDTRMNTEAFF
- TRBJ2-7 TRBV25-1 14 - TGTGCCAGCAGTGAGGCCGGGACGGCCTACGAGCAGTACTTC CASSEAGTAYEQYF